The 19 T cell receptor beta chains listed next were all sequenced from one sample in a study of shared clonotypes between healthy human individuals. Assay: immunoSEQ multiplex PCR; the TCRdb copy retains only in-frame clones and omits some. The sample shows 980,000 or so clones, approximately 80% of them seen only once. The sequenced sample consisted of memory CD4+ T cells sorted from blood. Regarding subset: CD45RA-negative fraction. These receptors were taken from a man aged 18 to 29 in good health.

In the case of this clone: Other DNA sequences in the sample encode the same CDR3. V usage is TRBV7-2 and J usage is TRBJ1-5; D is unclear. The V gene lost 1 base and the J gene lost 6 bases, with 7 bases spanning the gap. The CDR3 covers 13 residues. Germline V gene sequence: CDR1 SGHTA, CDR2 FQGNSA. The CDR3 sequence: CASSLGGTQPQHF. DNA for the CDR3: TGTGCCAGCAGCTTAGGGGGTACTCAGCCCCAGCATTTT.

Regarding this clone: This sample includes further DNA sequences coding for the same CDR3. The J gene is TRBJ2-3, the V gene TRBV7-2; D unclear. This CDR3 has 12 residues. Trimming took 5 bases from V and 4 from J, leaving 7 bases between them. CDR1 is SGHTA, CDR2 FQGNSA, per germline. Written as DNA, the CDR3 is TGTGCCAGCAGCCCCAACCCAGATACGCAGTATTTT. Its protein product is CASSPNPDTQYF.

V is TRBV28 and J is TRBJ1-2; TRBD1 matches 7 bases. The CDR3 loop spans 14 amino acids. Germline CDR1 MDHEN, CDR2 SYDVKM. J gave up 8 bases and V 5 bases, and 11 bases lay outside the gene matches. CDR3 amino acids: CASSSKDRSGGYTF. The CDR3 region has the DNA TGTGCCAGCAGTAGCAAGGACAGGTCTGGAGGCTACACCTTC.

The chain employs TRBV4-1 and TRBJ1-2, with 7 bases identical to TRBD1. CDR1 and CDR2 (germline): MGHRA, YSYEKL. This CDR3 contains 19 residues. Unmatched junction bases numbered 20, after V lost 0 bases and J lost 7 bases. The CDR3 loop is CASSQDLFGDRARSGGYTF. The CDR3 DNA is TGCGCCAGCAGCCAAGATCTATTTGGAGACAGGGCTCGATCCGGTGGCTACACCTTC.

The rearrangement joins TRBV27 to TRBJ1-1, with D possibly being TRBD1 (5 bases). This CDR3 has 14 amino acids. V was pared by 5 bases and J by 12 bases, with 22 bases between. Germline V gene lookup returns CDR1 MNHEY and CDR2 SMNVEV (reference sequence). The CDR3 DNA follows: TGTGCCAGCAGTCCCTCCGGGACCGCCGCCTTTTCTTTCTTT. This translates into CASSPSGTAAFSFF.

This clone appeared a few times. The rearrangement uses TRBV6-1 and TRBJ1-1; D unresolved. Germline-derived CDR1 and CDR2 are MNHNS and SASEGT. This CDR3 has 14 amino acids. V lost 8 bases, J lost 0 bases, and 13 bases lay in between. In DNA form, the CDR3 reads TGTGCCAGCCGCCTAGACCCCCTGAACACTGAAGCTTTCTTT. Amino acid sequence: CASRLDPLNTEAFF.

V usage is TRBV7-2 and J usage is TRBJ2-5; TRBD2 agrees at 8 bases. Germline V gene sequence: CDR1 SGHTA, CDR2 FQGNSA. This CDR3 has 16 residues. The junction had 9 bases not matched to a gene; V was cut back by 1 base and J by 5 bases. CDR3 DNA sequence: TGTGCCAGCAGCTTAGAGGTCGGGAGGGCCTATGAGACCCAGTACTTC. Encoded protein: CASSLEVGRAYETQYF.

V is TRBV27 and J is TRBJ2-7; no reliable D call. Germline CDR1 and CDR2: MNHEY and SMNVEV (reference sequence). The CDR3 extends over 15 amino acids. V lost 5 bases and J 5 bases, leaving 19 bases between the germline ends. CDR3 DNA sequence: TGTGCCAGCAGTGCCAGAGACCGCGTTGGGGACGAGCAGTACTTC. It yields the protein CASSARDRVGDEQYF.

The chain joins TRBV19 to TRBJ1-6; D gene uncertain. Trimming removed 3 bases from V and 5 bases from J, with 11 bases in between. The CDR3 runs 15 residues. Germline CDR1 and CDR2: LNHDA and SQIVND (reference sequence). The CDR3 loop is CASSIETLDNSPLHF. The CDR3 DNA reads TGTGCCAGTAGTATTGAGACTTTGGATAATTCACCCCTCCACTTT. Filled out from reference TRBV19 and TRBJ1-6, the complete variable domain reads DGGITQSPKYLFRKEGQNVTLSCEQNLNHDAMYWYRQDPGQGLRLIYYSQIVNDFQKGDIAEGYSVSREKKESFPLTVTSAQKNPTAFYLCASSIETLDNSPLHFGNGTRLTVT.

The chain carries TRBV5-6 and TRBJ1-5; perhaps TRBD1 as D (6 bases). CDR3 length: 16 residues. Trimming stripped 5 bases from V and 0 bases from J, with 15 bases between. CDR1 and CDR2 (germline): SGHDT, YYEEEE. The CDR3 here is CASSFTRTVSNQPQHF. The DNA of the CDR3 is TGTGCCAGCAGTTTTACCCGGACAGTTAGCAATCAGCCCCAGCATTTT.

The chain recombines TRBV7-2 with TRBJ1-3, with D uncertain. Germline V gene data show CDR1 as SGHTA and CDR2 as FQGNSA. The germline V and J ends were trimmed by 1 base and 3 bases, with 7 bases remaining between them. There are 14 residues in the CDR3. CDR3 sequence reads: CASSLVQIGNTIYF. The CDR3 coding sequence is TGTGCCAGCAGCTTAGTCCAGATTGGAAACACCATATATTTT. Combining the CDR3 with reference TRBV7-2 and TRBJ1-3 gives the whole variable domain GAGVSQSPSNKVTEKGKDVELRCDPISGHTALYWYRQSLGQGLEFLIYFQGNSAPDKSGLPSDRFSAERTGGSVSTLTIQRTQQEDSAVYLCASSLVQIGNTIYFGEGSWLTVV.

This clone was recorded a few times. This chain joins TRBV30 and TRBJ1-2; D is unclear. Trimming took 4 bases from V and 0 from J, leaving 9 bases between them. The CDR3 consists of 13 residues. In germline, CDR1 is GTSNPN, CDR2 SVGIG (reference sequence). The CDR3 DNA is TGTGCCTGGAAGTACGGGACTAACTATGGCTACACCTTC. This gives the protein CAWKYGTNYGYTF.

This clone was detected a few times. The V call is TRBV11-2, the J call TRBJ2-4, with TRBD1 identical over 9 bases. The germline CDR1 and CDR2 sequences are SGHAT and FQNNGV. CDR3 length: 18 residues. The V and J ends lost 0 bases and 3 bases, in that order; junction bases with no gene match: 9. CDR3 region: CASSLDSPGQGIKNIQYF. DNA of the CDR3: TGTGCCAGCAGCTTAGATAGTCCGGGACAGGGAATCAAAAACATTCAGTACTTC.

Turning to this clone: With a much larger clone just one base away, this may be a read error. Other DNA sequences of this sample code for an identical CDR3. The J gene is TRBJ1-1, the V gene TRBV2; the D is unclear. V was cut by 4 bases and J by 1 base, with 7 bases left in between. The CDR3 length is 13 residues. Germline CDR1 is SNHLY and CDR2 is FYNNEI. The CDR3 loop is CASSVGGNTEAFF. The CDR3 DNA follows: TGTGCCAGCAGTGTAGGAGGGAACACTGAAGCTTTCTTT. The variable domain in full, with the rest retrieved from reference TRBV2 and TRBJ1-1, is EPEVTQTPSHQVTQMGQEVILRCVPISNHLYFYWYRQILGQKVEFLVSFYNNEISEKSEIFDDQFSVERPDGSNFTLKIRSTKLEDSAMYFCASSVGGNTEAFFGQGTRLTVV.

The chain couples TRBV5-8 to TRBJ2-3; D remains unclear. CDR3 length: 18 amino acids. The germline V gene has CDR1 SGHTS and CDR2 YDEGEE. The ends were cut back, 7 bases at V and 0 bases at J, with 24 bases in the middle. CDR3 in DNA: TGTGCCAGCCCATTTTGGCCGGTATGGCGGTCTAGCACAGATACGCAGTATTTT. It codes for CASPFWPVWRSSTDTQYF.

CDR3 protein: CAWSSGRNSPLHF. The CDR3 nucleotides read TGTGCCTGGAGTTCAGGGCGTAATTCACCCCTCCACTTT. This sequence joins TRBV30 and TRBJ1-6; a possible D gene is TRBD1 (5 bases). The V gene lost 2 bases and the J gene lost 6 bases, with 8 bases spanning the gap. The CDR3 consists of 13 residues. In germline, CDR1 is GTSNPN, CDR2 SVGIG (reference sequence).

The CDR3 sequence: CASSFGTGGVGSYNSPLHF. CDR3 sequence (DNA): TGTGCCAGCAGCTTCGGGACAGGGGGCGTGGGTTCCTATAATTCACCCCTCCACTTT. The chain employs TRBV5-4 and TRBJ1-6; 12 bases match TRBD1. V lost 2 bases, J lost 1 base, and 7 bases stayed unmatched. The CDR3 is 19 residues long. Germline values: CDR1 SGHNT, CDR2 YYREEE (reference sequence).

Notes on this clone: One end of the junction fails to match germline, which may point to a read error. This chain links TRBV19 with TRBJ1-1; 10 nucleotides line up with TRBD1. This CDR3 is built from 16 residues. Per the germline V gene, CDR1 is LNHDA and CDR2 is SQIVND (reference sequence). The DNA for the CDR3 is TGTGCCAGTAGGACCGGGACAGGGGTTATGAACCCTGAAGCTTTCTTT. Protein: CASRTGTGVMNPEAFF.

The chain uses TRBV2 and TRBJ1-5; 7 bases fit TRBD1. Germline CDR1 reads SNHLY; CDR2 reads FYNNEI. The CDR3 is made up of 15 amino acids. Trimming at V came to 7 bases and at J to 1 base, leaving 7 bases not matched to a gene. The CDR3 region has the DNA TGTGCCAGCAACCCCGGGACAGCAAGCAATCAGCCCCAGCATTTT. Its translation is CASNPGTASNQPQHF. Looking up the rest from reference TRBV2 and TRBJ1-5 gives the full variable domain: EPEVTQTPSHQVTQMGQEVILRCVPISNHLYFYWYRQILGQKVEFLVSFYNNEISEKSEIFDDQFSVERPDGSNFTLKIRSTKLEDSAMYFCASNPGTASNQPQHFGDGTRLSIL.